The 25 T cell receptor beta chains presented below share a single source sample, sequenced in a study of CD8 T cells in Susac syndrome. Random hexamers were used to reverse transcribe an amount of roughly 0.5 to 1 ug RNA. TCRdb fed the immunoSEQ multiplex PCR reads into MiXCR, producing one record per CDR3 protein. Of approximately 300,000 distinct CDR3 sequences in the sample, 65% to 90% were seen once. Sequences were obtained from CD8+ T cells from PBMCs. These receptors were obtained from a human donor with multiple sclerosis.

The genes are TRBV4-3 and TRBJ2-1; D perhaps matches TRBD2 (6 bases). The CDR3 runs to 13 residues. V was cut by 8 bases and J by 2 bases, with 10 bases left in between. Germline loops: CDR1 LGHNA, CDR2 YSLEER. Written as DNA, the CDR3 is TGCGCCAGCCGGGACTTGGCCTACAATGAGCAGTTCTTC. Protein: CASRDLAYNEQFF.

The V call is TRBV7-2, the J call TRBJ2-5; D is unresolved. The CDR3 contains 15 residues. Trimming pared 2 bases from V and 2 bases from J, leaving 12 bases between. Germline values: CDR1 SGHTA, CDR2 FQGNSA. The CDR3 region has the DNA TGTGCCAGCAGCTTAACGCAGGACCCACAAGAGACCCAGTACTTC. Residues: CASSLTQDPQETQYF.

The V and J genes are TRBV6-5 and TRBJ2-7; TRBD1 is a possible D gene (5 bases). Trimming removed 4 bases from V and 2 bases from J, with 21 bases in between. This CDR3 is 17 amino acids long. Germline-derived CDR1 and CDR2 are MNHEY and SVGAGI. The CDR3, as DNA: TGTGCCAGCAGTTCTACAGGAAGAGGATCACCCACCTACGAGCAGTACTTC. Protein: CASSSTGRGSPTYEQYF.

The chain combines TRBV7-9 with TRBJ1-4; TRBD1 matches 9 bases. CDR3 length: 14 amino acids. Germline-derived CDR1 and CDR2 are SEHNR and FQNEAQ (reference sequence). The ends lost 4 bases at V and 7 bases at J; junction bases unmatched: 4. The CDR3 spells CASSSGQGPEKLFF. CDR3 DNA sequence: TGTGCCAGCAGCTCGGGACAGGGACCTGAAAAACTGTTTTTT.

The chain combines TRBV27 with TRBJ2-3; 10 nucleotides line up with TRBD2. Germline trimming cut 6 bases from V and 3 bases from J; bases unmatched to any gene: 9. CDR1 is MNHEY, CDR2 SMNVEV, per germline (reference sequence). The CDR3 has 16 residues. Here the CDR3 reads CASRALAGDGTDTQYF. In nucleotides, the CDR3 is TGTGCCAGCAGAGCTCTAGCGGGAGATGGGACAGATACGCAGTATTTT.

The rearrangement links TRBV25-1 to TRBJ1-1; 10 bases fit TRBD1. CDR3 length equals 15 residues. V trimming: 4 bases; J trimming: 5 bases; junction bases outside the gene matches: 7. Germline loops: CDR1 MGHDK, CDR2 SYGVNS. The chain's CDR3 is CASSGAGTGVTEAFF. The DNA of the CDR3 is TGTGCCAGCAGTGGTGCCGGGACAGGGGTTACTGAAGCTTTCTTT.

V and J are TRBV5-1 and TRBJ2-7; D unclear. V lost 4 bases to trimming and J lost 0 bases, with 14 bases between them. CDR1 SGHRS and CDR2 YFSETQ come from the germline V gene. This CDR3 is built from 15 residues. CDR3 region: CASSLSQGDSYEQYF. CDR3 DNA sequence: TGCGCCAGCAGCCTCTCTCAAGGAGACTCCTACGAGCAGTACTTC. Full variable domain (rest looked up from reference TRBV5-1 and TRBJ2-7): KAGVTQTPRYLIKTRGQQVTLSCSPISGHRSVSWYQQTPGQGLQFLFEYFSETQRNKGNFPGRFSGRQFSNSRSEMNVSTLELGDSALYLCASSLSQGDSYEQYFGPGTRLTVT.

Here the CDR3 DNA reads TGTGCCAGCAGCCAAGACAGGGCGGAGATTGGAAACACCATATATTTT. Translated: CASSQDRAEIGNTIYF. The J gene is TRBJ1-3, the V gene TRBV9; 7 bases line up with TRBD1. Germline assignment: CDR1 SGDLS and CDR2 YYNGEE. After removal of 4 bases from V and 3 bases from J, the junction contained 10 bases not matched to a gene. The CDR3 covers 16 residues. The whole variable domain, remainder taken from reference TRBV9 and TRBJ1-3, is DSGVTQTPKHLITATGQRVTLRCSPRSGDLSVYWYQQSLDQGLQFLIQYYNGEERAKGNILERFSAQQFPDLHSELNLSSLELGDSALYFCASSQDRAEIGNTIYFGEGSWLTVV.

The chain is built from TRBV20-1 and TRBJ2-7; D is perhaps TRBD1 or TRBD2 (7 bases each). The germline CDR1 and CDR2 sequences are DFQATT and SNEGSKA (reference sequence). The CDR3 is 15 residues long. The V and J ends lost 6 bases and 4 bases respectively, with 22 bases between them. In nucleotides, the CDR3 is TGCAGTGCCGCAGGGGGGGGTGATACTTTTTACGAGCAGTACTTC. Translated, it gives CSAAGGGDTFYEQYF.

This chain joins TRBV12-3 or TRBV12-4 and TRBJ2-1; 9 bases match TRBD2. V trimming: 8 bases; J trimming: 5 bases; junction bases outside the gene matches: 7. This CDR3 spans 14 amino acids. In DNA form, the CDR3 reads TGTGCCAGCGGGGTAGCGGGAGTTAACAATGAGCAGTTCTTC. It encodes CASGVAGVNNEQFF.

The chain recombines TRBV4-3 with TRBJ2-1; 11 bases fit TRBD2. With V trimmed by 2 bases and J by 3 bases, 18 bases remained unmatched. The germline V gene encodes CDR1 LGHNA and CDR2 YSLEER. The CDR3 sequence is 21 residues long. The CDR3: CASSQLDSGRAFGGYYNEQFF. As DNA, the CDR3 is TGCGCCAGCAGCCAATTAGATAGCGGGAGGGCCTTCGGCGGGTACTACAATGAGCAGTTCTTC.

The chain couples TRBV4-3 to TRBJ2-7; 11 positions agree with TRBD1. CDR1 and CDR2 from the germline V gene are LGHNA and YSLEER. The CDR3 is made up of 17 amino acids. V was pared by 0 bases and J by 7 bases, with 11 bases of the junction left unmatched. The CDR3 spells CASSQDLDGQGAFEQYF. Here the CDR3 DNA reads TGCGCCAGCAGCCAAGATTTGGACGGACAGGGGGCTTTTGAGCAGTACTTC.

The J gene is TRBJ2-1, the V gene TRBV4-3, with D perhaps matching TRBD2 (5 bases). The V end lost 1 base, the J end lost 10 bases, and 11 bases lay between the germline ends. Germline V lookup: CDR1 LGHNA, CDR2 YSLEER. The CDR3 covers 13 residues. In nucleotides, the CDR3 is TGCGCCAGCAGCCAAGGCCGAGGGCGAGAGCAGTTCTTC. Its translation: CASSQGRGREQFF.

CDR3 in amino acids: CASSPTTLAARNTEAFF. CDR3 coding DNA: TGTGCCAGCAGCCCAACCACCTTGGCGGCCCGGAACACTGAAGCTTTCTTT. This sequence joins TRBV7-9 and TRBJ1-1; no definite D call. CDR1 SEHNR and CDR2 FQNEAQ come from the germline V gene (reference sequence). V lost 5 bases and J lost 1, with 20 bases in between. The CDR3 has 17 amino acids.

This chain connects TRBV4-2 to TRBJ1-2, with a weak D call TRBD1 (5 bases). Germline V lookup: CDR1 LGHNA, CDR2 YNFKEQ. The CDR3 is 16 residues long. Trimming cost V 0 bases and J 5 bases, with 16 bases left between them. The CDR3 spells CASSQEPPPTGYGYTF. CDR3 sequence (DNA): TGTGCCAGCAGCCAAGAACCCCCCCCAACAGGTTATGGCTACACCTTC.

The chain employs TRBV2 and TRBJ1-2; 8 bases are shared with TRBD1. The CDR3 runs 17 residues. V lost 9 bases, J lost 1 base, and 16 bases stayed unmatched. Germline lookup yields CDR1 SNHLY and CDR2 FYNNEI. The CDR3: CASTGHLGQGYNYGYTF. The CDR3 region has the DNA TGTGCCAGTACAGGCCACCTTGGACAGGGCTATAACTATGGCTACACCTTC. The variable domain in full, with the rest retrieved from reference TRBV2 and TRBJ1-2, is EPEVTQTPSHQVTQMGQEVILRCVPISNHLYFYWYRQILGQKVEFLVSFYNNEISEKSEIFDDQFSVERPDGSNFTLKIRSTKLEDSAMYFCASTGHLGQGYNYGYTFGSGTRLTVV.

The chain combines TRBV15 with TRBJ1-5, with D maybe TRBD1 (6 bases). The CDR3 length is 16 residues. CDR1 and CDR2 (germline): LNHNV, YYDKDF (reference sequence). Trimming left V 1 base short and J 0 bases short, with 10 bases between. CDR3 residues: CATSRGWTDSNQPQHF. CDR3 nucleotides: TGTGCCACCAGCAGAGGCTGGACAGATAGCAATCAGCCCCAGCATTTT. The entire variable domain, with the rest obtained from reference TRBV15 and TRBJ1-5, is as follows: DAMVIQNPRYQVTQFGKPVTLSCSQTLNHNVMYWYQQKSSQAPKLLFHYYDKDFNNEADTPDNFQSRRPNTSFCFLDIRSPGLGDTAMYLCATSRGWTDSNQPQHFGDGTRLSIL.

CDR3 loop: CASSLQGGDNEQFF. The CDR3 DNA is TGTGCCAGCAGTTTACAGGGAGGGGACAATGAGCAGTTCTTC. The V call is TRBV27, the J call TRBJ2-1; 7 nucleotides line up with TRBD2. V dropped 2 bases and J dropped 5; count of bases not matched to a gene: 3. The CDR3 has 14 amino acids. The germline CDR1 and CDR2 sequences are MNHEY and SMNVEV (reference sequence).

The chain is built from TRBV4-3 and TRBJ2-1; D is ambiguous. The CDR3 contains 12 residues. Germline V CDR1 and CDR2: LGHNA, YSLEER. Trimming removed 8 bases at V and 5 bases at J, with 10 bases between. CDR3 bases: TGCGCCAGCGGAAGAAGCCACAATGAGCAGTTCTTC. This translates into CASGRSHNEQFF.

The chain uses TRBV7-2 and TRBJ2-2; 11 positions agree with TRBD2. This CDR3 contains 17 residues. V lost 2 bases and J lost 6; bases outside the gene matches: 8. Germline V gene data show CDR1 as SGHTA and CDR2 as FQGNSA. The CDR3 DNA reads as TGTGCCAGCAGCTTAATGTTTCTAGCGGGAGGCTCCGGGGAGCTGTTTTTT. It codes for CASSLMFLAGGSGELFF. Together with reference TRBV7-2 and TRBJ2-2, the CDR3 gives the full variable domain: GAGVSQSPSNKVTEKGKDVELRCDPISGHTALYWYRQSLGQGLEFLIYFQGNSAPDKSGLPSDRFSAERTGGSVSTLTIQRTQQEDSAVYLCASSLMFLAGGSGELFFGEGSRLTVL.

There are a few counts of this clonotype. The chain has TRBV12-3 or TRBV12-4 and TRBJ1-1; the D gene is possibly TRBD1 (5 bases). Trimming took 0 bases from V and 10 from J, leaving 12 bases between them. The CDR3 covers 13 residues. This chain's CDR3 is CASSLAGLWGAFF. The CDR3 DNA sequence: TGTGCCAGCAGTTTAGCGGGGCTGTGGGGAGCTTTCTTT.

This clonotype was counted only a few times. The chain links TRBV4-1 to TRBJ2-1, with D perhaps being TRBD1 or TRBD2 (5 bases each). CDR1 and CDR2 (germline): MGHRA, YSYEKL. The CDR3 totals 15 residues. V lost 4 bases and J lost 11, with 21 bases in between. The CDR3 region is CASSPIIEGRGQQFF. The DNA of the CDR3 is TGCGCCAGCAGCCCCATAATTGAGGGACGCGGCCAGCAGTTCTTC.

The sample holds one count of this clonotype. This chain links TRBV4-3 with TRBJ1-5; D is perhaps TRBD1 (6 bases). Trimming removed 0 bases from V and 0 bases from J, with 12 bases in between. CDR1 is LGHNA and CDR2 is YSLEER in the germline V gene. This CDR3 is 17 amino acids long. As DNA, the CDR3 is TGCGCCAGCAGCCAAGAAAGGACAGTCTATAGCAATCAGCCCCAGCATTTT. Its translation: CASSQERTVYSNQPQHF.

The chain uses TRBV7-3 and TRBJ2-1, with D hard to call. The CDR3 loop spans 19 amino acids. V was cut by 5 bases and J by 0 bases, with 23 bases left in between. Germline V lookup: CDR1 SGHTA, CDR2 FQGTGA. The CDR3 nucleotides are TGTGCCAGCAGCCGCGCCCCCACTACGGCTAAGAGCTCCTACAATGAGCAGTTCTTC. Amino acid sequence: CASSRAPTTAKSSYNEQFF.

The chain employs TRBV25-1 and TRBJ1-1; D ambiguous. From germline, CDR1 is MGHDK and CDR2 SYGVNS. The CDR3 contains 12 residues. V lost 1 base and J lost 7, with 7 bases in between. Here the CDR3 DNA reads TGTGCCAGCAGTGAATCGGCGTTTGAAGCTTTCTTT. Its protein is CASSESAFEAFF.